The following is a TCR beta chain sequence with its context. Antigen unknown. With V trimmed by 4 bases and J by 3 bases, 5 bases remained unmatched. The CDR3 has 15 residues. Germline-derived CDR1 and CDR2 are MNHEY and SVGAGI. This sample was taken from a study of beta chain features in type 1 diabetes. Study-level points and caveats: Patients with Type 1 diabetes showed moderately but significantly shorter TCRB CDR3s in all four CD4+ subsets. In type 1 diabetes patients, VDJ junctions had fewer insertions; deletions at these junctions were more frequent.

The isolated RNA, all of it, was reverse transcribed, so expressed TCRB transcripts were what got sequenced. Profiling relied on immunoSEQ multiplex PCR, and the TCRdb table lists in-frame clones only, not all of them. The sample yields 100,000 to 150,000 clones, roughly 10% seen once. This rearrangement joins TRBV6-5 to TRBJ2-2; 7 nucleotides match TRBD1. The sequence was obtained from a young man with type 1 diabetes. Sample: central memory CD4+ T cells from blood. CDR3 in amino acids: CASSSGQDDTGELFF. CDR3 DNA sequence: TGTGCCAGCAGTTCCGGACAGGACGACACCGGGGAGCTGTTTTTT.